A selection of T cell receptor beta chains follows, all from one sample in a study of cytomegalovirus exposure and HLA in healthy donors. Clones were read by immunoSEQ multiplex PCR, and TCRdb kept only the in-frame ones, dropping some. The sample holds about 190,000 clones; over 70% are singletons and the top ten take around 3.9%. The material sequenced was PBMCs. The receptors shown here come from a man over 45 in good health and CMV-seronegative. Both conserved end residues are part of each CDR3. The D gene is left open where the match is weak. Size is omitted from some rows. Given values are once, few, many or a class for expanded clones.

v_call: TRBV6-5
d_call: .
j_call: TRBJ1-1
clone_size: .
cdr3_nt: TGTGCCAGCATACGCGGGACCACTGAAGCTTTCTTT
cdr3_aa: CASIRGTTEAFF

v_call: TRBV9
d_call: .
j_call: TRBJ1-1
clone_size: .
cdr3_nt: TGTGCCAGCAGCACTAACACGGAAAGGGAAGCTTTCTTT
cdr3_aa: CASSTNTEREAFF

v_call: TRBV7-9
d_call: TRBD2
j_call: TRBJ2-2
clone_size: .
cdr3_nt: TGTTCCAGCAGTCCAGGACTAGCGGGGACCGGGGAGCTGTTTTTT
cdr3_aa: CSSSPGLAGTGELFF

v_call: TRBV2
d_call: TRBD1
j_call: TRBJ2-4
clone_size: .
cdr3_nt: TGTGCCAGCAGTGTACAGGGGTGGGGCATTCAGTACTTC
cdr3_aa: CASSVQGWGIQYF

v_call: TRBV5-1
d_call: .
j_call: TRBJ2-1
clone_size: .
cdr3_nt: TGCGCCAGCGGCAGGGAACACTTTGGACAGTACAATGAGCAGTTCTTC
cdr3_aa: CASGREHFGQYNEQFF

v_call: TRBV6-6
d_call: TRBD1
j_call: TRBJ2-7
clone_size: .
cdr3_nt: TGTGCCAGCAGATCTCCCGGGACAGGGGCCCACGAGCAGTACTTC
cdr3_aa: CASRSPGTGAHEQYF

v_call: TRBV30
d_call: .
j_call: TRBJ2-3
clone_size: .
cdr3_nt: TGTGCCTGGAGGCCGGCAGGATCGGCAGATACGCAGTATTTT
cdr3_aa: CAWRPAGSADTQYF

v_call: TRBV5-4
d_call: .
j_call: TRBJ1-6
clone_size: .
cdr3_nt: TGTGCCAGCAGCTTGTTTAACAGGGACAACTCACCCCTCCACTTT
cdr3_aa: CASSLFNRDNSPLHF

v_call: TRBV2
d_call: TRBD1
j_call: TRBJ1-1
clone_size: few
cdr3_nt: TGTGCCAGCAGTGTGTCAGGGGGTGATACTGAAGCTTTCTTT
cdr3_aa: CASSVSGGDTEAFF

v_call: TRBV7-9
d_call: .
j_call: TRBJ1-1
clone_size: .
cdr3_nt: TGTGCCAGCAGCCTCGAGAGCGAAGCTTTCTTT
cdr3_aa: CASSLESEAFF

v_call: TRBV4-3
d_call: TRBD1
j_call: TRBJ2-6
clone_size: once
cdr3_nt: TGCGCCAGCAGCCAAGAAACAGGGGGTAGTGATGCTGGGGCCAACGTCCTGACTTTC
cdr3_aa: CASSQETGGSDAGANVLTF

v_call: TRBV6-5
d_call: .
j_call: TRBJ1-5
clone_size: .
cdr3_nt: TGTGCCAGCACCCCACTTGGTGCCGCGAATCAGCCCCAGCATTTT
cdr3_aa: CASTPLGAANQPQHF

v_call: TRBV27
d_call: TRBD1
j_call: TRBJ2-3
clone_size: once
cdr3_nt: TGTGCCAGCAGTACACAGGGGACGGCAGATACGCAGTATTTT
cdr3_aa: CASSTQGTADTQYF

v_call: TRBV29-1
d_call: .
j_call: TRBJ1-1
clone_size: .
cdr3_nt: TGCAGCGTTTTGAGAATGAACACTGAAGCTTTCTTT
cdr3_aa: CSVLRMNTEAFF